Following are 22 T cell receptor beta chains from one sample sequenced in a study of cytomegalovirus exposure and HLA in healthy donors. Primers included in the PCR were 60 Vbeta and 13 Jbeta primers. Data came from immunoSEQ multiplex PCR; TCRdb stores just in-frame clones and leaves some out. The sample records around 91,000 clones, 60% to 75% being singletons. Source material: PBMCs. The receptors originated from a man aged 55 to 70 in good health and CMV-seronegative.

This clone came up a few times. This chain joins TRBV7-9 and TRBJ2-1; 10 bases fit TRBD2. V was clipped by 4 bases and J by 4 bases; unmatched bases: 13. This CDR3 has 18 amino acids. Germline CDR1 SEHNR, CDR2 FQNEAQ (reference sequence). In DNA, the CDR3 is TGTGCCAGCAGCTCAGGGTCTAGCGGGGGCCGGATTTACAATGAGCAGTTCTTC. Its translation is CASSSGSSGGRIYNEQFF.

The CDR3: CASSENVGTIRDTF. CDR3 nucleotide sequence: TGTGCCAGCAGTGAAAACGTCGGAACTATTCGGGACACCTTC. This rearrangement joins TRBV6-5 to TRBJ1-2, with unresolved D. In germline, CDR1 is MNHEY, CDR2 SVGAGI. V lost 5 bases and J lost 12, with 22 bases in between. The CDR3 spans 14 residues.

The V gene is TRBV7-5, the J gene TRBJ1-2; the D call TRBD1 from the table was never checked on the DNA. TRBV7-5 is a known pseudogene. The CDR3 consists of 22 residues. Here the CDR3 reads CARSLWATMYRAGFFSSYGYTF. The CDR3 DNA sequence: TGTGCCAGAAGCTTATGGGCTACCATGTACAGGGCGGGTTTTTTCTCATCATATGGCTACACCTTC.

This clone appeared a few times. The sample contains more than one DNA sequence encoding this CDR3. This sequence joins TRBV11-2 and TRBJ1-1, with 9 bases fitting TRBD1. Per germline, CDR1 SGHAT and CDR2 FQNNGV. This CDR3 is built from 14 residues. V shed 4 bases and J 7 bases; nucleotides not matched to a gene: 7. The CDR3 sequence: CASSSTGGAGEAFF. The CDR3, as DNA: TGTGCCAGCAGCTCCACAGGGGGCGCGGGTGAAGCTTTCTTT.

The chain links TRBV29-1 to TRBJ1-2, with D tentatively TRBD1 (6 bases). Germline values: CDR1 SQVTM, CDR2 ANQGSEA. CDR3 size: 16 residues. V lost 6 bases and J lost 3, with 23 bases in between. CDR3 in amino acids: CSVSVVGASMDYGYTF. As DNA, the CDR3 is TGCAGCGTATCGGTGGTGGGGGCATCTATGGACTATGGCTACACCTTC.

The chain joins TRBV11-2 to TRBJ2-5; no clear D gene. The CDR3 runs 14 residues. Trimming took 5 bases from V and 4 from J, leaving 14 bases between them. Germline V gives CDR1 SGHAT, CDR2 FQNNGV. The DNA for the CDR3 is TGTGCCAGCAGCCAGACACTGGCTGTAGAGACCCAGTACTTC. The encoded protein is CASSQTLAVETQYF.

The chain carries TRBV6-4 and TRBJ2-2, with TRBD1 matching over 8 bases. CDR1 MRHNA and CDR2 SNTAGT come from the germline V gene. The V segment lost 0 bases and the J segment 3 bases; nucleotides outside the gene matches: 0. The CDR3 consists of 15 residues. CDR3 sequence reads: CASSDSTGDTGELFF. The CDR3 region has the DNA TGTGCCAGCAGTGACTCGACAGGGGACACCGGGGAGCTGTTTTTT.

This clone was seen once. The rearrangement uses TRBV5-1 and TRBJ1-3; D is ambiguous. This CDR3 is 17 amino acids long. V lost 0 bases and J lost 3, with 16 bases in between. Looked up from germline, CDR1 is SGHRS and CDR2 is YFSETQ. The CDR3 loop is CASSLVPPMFSGNTIYF. As DNA, the CDR3 is TGCGCCAGCAGCTTGGTCCCACCGATGTTTAGTGGAAACACCATATATTTT.

The V and J genes are TRBV6-5 and TRBJ2-3; 9 bases are shared with TRBD1. Germline CDR1 MNHEY, CDR2 SVGAGI. The CDR3 length is 15 residues. With 6 bases clipped from V and 0 bases from J, the junction kept 4 bases outside the gene matches. The CDR3: CASRDRGRSTDTQYF. The CDR3 coding sequence is TGTGCCAGCAGGGACAGGGGAAGGAGCACAGATACGCAGTATTTT.

The rearrangement links TRBV5-1 to TRBJ1-4; 7 bases line up with TRBD1. CDR3 length: 15 amino acids. Germline values: CDR1 SGHRS, CDR2 YFSETQ. V was clipped by 4 bases and J by 7 bases; unmatched bases: 10. CDR3: CASSPRQGSTEKLFF. CDR3 in DNA: TGCGCCAGCAGCCCCAGACAGGGTAGTACTGAAAAACTGTTTTTT.

This chain connects TRBV5-1 to TRBJ2-2; 7 bases are shared with TRBD2. The CDR3 covers 16 residues. Germline-derived CDR1 and CDR2 are SGHRS and YFSETQ. J lost 0 bases, V lost 9 bases, and 11 bases had no gene match. The CDR3 reads CATELRAGTNTGELFF. CDR3 nucleotide sequence: TGCGCCACCGAACTTAGAGCGGGGACGAACACCGGGGAGCTGTTTTTT.

This clone was picked up a small number of times. Here the CDR3 reads CASRQPRRTEDYGYTF. Written as DNA, the CDR3 is TGTGCCAGCAGGCAACCGCGACGGACGGAGGACTATGGCTACACCTTC. This chain joins TRBV7-9 and TRBJ1-2; D unclear. The germline V and J ends were trimmed by 6 bases and 3 bases, with 20 bases remaining between them. The CDR3 is 16 residues long. Germline-derived CDR1 and CDR2 are SEHNR and FQNEAQ (reference sequence).

This clone was recorded a few times. CDR3 residues: CASSTRTGGRYGYTF. The CDR3 region has the DNA TGTGCCAGCAGCACCCGGACAGGGGGCCGGTATGGCTACACCTTC. The V and J genes are TRBV7-2 and TRBJ1-2; 11 nucleotides match TRBD1. Trimming cost V 5 bases and J 5 bases; bases outside gene matches: 7. Looked up from germline, CDR1 is SGHTA and CDR2 is FQGNSA. The CDR3 is 15 residues long.

V is TRBV5-3 and J is TRBJ1-1; TRBD1 matches at 10 bases. TRBV5-3 is an ORF; its function is uncertain. Unmatched junction bases numbered 14, after V lost 2 bases and J lost 4 bases. This CDR3 region has 18 residues. The CDR3 protein is CARSFPFRDRGLSTEAFF. CDR3 coding DNA: TGTGCCAGAAGCTTCCCCTTTAGGGACAGGGGTTTGAGCACTGAAGCTTTCTTT.

The chain uses TRBV27 and TRBJ2-2; D ambiguous. Germline assignment: CDR1 MNHEY and CDR2 SMNVEV (reference sequence). The CDR3 runs 16 residues. The V gene lost 1 base and the J gene lost 3 bases, with 12 bases spanning the gap. Here the CDR3 reads CASSLFVPEYTGELFF. The DNA of the CDR3 is TGTGCCAGCAGTTTATTTGTGCCAGAATACACCGGGGAGCTGTTTTTT.

The rearrangement links TRBV27 to TRBJ1-1; D is ambiguous. The V end lost 7 bases, the J end lost 1 base, and 13 bases lay between the germline ends. This CDR3 has 14 residues. Germline-derived CDR1 and CDR2 are MNHEY and SMNVEV (reference sequence). CDR3 nucleotides: TGTGCCAGCACCAGGTCTTTCGGGAACACTGAAGCTTTCTTT. It codes for CASTRSFGNTEAFF.

V and J are TRBV7-8 and TRBJ1-6, with D possibly TRBD1 on 6 matching bases. Trimming took 9 bases from V and 6 from J, leaving 21 bases between them. Germline V gives CDR1 SGHVS, CDR2 FQNEAQ. This CDR3 region has 16 residues. This chain's CDR3 is CASSGGGGRSNSPLHF. DNA of the CDR3: TGTGCCAGTAGCGGTGGGGGGGGGCGGTCTAATTCACCCCTCCACTTT.

The chain employs TRBV5-1 and TRBJ2-2, with a possible D match to TRBD1 (5 bases). Germline V gene lookup returns CDR1 SGHRS and CDR2 YFSETQ. V lost 0 bases to trimming and J lost 4 bases, with 10 bases between them. This CDR3 comprises 15 residues. The CDR3 sequence is CASSLVTASTGELFF. The CDR3, as DNA: TGCGCCAGCAGCTTGGTGACAGCTTCCACCGGGGAGCTGTTTTTT.

V gene TRBV5-8 combines with J gene TRBJ2-3, with TRBD2 as a possible D gene (5 bases). V lost 4 bases, J lost 7 bases, and 16 bases lay in between. Per germline, CDR1 SGHTS and CDR2 YDEGEE. CDR3 size: 14 residues. The CDR3 DNA reads TGTGCCAGCAGCCATCCTGGGAGAGCAAATACGCAGTATTTT. Translation: CASSHPGRANTQYF. Combining the CDR3 with reference TRBV5-8 and TRBJ2-3 gives the whole variable domain EAGVTQSPTHLIKTRGQQATLRCSPISGHTSVYWYQQALGLGLQFLLWYDEGEERNRGNFPPRFSGRQFPNYSSELNVNALELEDSALYLCASSHPGRANTQYFGPGTRLTVL.

The gene calls are TRBV18 and TRBJ2-7; TRBD2 is a possible D gene (5 bases). There are 15 residues in the CDR3. The V end lost 2 bases, the J end lost 5 bases, and 16 bases lay between the germline ends. CDR1 KGHSH and CDR2 LQKENI come from the germline V gene. The CDR3 region is CASSPNRLGAHEQYF. CDR3 bases: TGTGCCAGCTCACCAAATCGACTGGGAGCCCACGAGCAGTACTTC.

The chain recombines TRBV6-5 with TRBJ2-1; D may be TRBD1 (6 bases). Trimming left V 4 bases short and J 4 bases short, with 8 bases between. CDR1 and CDR2 from the germline V gene are MNHEY and SVGAGI. The CDR3 loop spans 13 amino acids. CDR3 bases: TGTGCCAGCAGTTCAGACAGGTACAATGAGCAGTTCTTC. Residues: CASSSDRYNEQFF.

Concerning this clone: The junction differs from germline at one of its ends, possibly a read error. The chain has TRBV7-9 and TRBJ2-2; D is possibly TRBD2 (6 bases). This CDR3 is built from 13 residues. The V gene's germline CDR1 is SEHNR and CDR2 FQNEAQ (reference sequence). CDR3: CSSSLAAGRELFF. The CDR3 DNA sequence: TGTTCCAGCAGCTTAGCCGCGGGAAGGGAGCTGTTTTTT.